Here is one T cell receptor (beta chain) with its context. This receptor's antigen is unknown. Per-nucleotide qualities are absent, and no much larger clonotype sits a single base away. These data belong to a study of cytomegalovirus exposure and HLA in healthy donors (dated by TCRdb to about 2017). Notes on the research overall: According to an earlier analysis of several hundred of the donors, about 179 million T cells yielded 90 million to 130 million unique TCR beta sequences and 250 to 350 Gb of sequence data. In an earlier analysis of 587 of the donors, high-throughput TCR beta sequencing was used to judge whether each TCR beta V gene segment behaved as functional or pseudogenic. An early release covering some 640 HLA-typed donors comprised 250 to 350 gigabases of sequencing data and tens of millions of unique TCR sequences. HLA typing included class I and class II loci at four-digit resolution. To study patterns of TCR occurrence, a later analysis re-analyzed previously published TCR beta repertoires from around 660 donors and added high-resolution HLA genotyping. Several DR-DQ haplotypes were handled as single units for association and clustering because linkage in the cohort was strong. Using immunosequencing, the study profiled T cell repertoires from 666 subjects and related those repertoires to cytomegalovirus serostatus. Genome-wide SNP genotypes for about three fifths of the 666 donors were used in a later genetic analysis, which treated that subset as a discovery cohort. In addition to the first cohort of 666 subjects, a separate validation cohort of approximately 110 different subjects was used. Among 398 genotyped donors of the cohort, an average of around 250,000 unique TCR beta nucleotide sequences was sequenced per donor, of which about 19% were non-productive. In the later analysis, no new phenotypic data were used to find candidate immune exposures; instead, reliance was placed on TCR beta sequences and their occurrence across donors. Of the 300 to 500 genotyped donors, roughly 76% were placed in the genetic ancestry cluster associated with self-reported Caucasian donors. Donor age, sex, ethnicity and CMV serostatus were compiled together with the repertoire data. Typing coverage varied by locus: about 629-630 donors for A, B, C, DRB1 and DQB1; around 560 for DQA1; 600 to 610 for DPA1; 450 to 480 for DPB1. Every repertoire in the discovery cohort had been generated on one and the same sequencing platform. To predict cytomegalovirus infection status, the study brought together high-throughput TCR immunosequencing, statistical association of individual TCRs with disease status, and machine learning. The study aimed to test whether cataloging public T cell receptors could reveal signatures of past pathogen exposure.

V is trimmed back by 3 bases and J by 7 bases, and the junction contains 7 bases that no gene match accounts for. CDR1 and CDR2, looked up from the germline V gene (reference sequence), are LNHDA and SQIVND. The CDR3 sequence holds 14 residues, the cysteine and phenylalanine included. Left in the record is the CDR3 DNA by itself, 42 bases read in frame from the first base. In total, more than 500 healthy bone marrow donors made up the cohort. At the time of sampling, every cohort member was nominally healthy, though immune exposures that went unrecorded were likely present. The donor was CMV seropositive and belonged to the group of 250 to 300 seropositive cohort members. Every donor gave a peripheral blood sample, and the peripheral blood mononuclear cells from that sample were used for TCR beta sequencing. The Qiagen DNeasy Blood Extraction Kit was used to extract genomic DNA from the blood cell samples.

Overall results and qualifications from the work: Some IMGT-functional V segments, including TRBV6-2 and TRBV6-3, could not be distinguished by the 87-base-pair reads and were therefore excluded. CMV serostatus was the only immune exposure information available for the cohort. In a later genetic analysis, fewer N-insertions in productive TCRs were reported among donors in an Asian-associated ancestry cluster than the roughly 700-donor mean. According to a later analysis, TCR association rates differed among HLA loci, with DRB1 alleles showing the most associated TCRs and HLA-C alleles showing the fewest. Several of the top co-occurrence clusters appeared to be linked to parvovirus B19, influenza, CMV and Epstein-Barr virus, according to a later analysis. According to a later analysis, most CMV-associated TCR beta chains appeared to be HLA-restricted, and the HLA associations seemed to be driven largely by CMV exposure. Because some donors lacked HLA typing at each locus, the association tests relied only on the typed subset. Strong co-occurrence of HLA alleles, especially DR and DQ, made assigning TCR associations to individual alleles difficult. Linkage disequilibrium might explain the correlated functional status among segregating V segments, but an unknown experimental factor could not be ruled out. A cluster of highly shared sequence variants was judged likely to be a technical artifact of the sequencing pipeline. The cohort was sequenced for TCR beta chains only, and without alpha or paired-chain data the features that could be detected were limited. The classifier was reported to diagnose cytomegalovirus status with high specificity and sensitivity in both the original cohort and the validation cohort. V-gene and J-gene trimming of TCR beta chains was associated with a missense DCLRE1C variant in a later genetic analysis, and the association was replicated in an independent cohort. The earlier analysis of around 600 of the donors excluded approximately 17 rarely observed V segments, including chromosome 9 orphons, because counts were too low. The study listed 150 to 200 TCR beta chains as associated with cytomegalovirus. In a later analysis, HLA-associated TCR beta chains were found to be more clonally expanded and to have lower generation probabilities than equally common non-associated chains. A further reported finding was that TCR beta sequences accurately predicted the HLA-A and HLA-B alleles for most subjects in the first cohort. Sequencing depth was assumed to be roughly uniform across donors in the presence/absence analyses, though that assumption may not hold. Most TCR sequences were seen in very few donors, while some public TCRs were found in many individuals. A few of the identified cytomegalovirus-associated TCR beta chains were confirmed in vitro to be specific for cytomegalovirus antigens. The authors suggested that the approach could potentially be generalized to other disease states and immunological phenotypes. In an earlier analysis of over 550 of the donors, most TCR beta V segments were observed in productive rearrangements about 87% or about 30% of the time, broadly matching IMGT annotations. At a false discovery rate of 0.05, a later analysis linked 16,000 or so TCR beta sequences to specific HLA alleles.

Preparation of the library involved the immunoSEQ multiplex PCR assay. The multiplex PCR relied on a mix of 60 forward primers for TCR Vbeta segments and 13 reverse primers for TCR Jbeta segments. Amplification of the CDR3 region of rearranged TCR beta genes was performed with a multiplex PCR assay on genomic DNA. The amplified TCR beta libraries were sequenced on the Illumina HiSeq System as 87-base-pair reads. On the authors' methods: A later analysis counted 75 million to 100 million unique TCR beta chains across the 600 to 850 repertoires, and some 11 million of these chains were shared by at least two donors. To remove PCR and sequencing errors, raw reads were error-corrected and collapsed into unique sequences using a nearest-neighbor algorithm that merged closely related sequences. Alignment of CDR3 sequences to IMGT reference sequences was used to assign V, D and J gene segments. For a sequence to be retained, at least a six-nucleotide match to both a V gene segment and a J gene segment was required. A rearrangement counted as productive if the CDR3 had no stop codons and remained in frame with V and J, and every other rearrangement counted as non-productive. Following IMGT convention, CDR3 was defined as the stretch from the second conserved V-encoded cysteine up to the conserved J-encoded phenylalanine. The earlier analysis of fewer than 750 of the donors excluded sequences that lacked an unambiguous match to a single V gene segment. An earlier analysis of some 610 of the donors called V segments functional above 56.7% productive rearrangements and segregating when the between-donor standard deviation exceeded 5%. A statistical classification framework was developed to diagnose cytomegalovirus status using the catalog of TCR beta chain sequences. A later analysis assigned V and J genes by comparing TCR nucleotide sequences with IMGT/GENE-DB human TR gene sequences. In a later analysis, CDR3 sequences and most-parsimonious VDJ recombination scenarios were assigned using the TCRdist pipeline. In a later analysis, every TCR beta chain was defined by the combination of its CDR3 amino acid sequence and its V-gene family, and reads without a unique V-gene family were dropped. To address suspected cross-contamination and a sequencing artifact, a later analysis removed several hundred highly shared, low-generation-probability nucleotide sequences. In a later analysis, a clonal expansion index for each public chain was calculated from normalized within-repertoire ranks of inferred template counts. A later analysis computed generation probabilities with a VDJ recombination model fitted to out-of-frame rearrangements, and checked the results against IGoR. In a later analysis, hypergeometric tests were used to score TCR-TCR, TCR-HLA and TCR-CMV co-occurrence, with a repertoire-size bias correction applied to TCR pairs. False discovery rates were estimated in a later analysis by permuting HLA or CMV assignments 20 times. A later analysis grouped co-occurring TCRs with DBSCAN, adding TCRdist sequence similarity when clustering within HLA-allele-positive subsets. Co-occurrence clustering excluded repertoires with fewer than 30,000 or more than 120,000 public chains, plus five with anomalous nucleotide sharing. TCRdb carries this immuneACCESS record with in-frame sequences only. Its versions omit some clonotypes, under half of them owing to an unresolved V gene in the studies checked, with the rest unexplained. The V and J calls and clone size are taken from that table; D and trimming were inferred from the DNA. This sample has approximately 85,000 clones in its table, and roughly 80% of those were observed once. The leading ten clones occupy roughly 32% of the sample.

This TCR was recovered from a man in his fifties or sixties in good health and CMV-seropositive. The chain is assembled from TRBV19 and TRBJ1-2, and TRBD1 matches 8 of the central bases. The sample was PBMCs. The DNA sequence is given as TGTGCCAGTAGTATTAAGCCAGGGGGCCCTGGCTACACCTTC. This is translated as CASSIKPGGPGYTF.